This TCR beta chain derives from a study of blood T cell repertoires in COVID-19. The overall study: In each case, the material was cDNA or gDNA derived from T cells, B-cell-depleted T cells, or PBMCs.

The CDR3 runs 20 residues. V lost 3 bases, J lost 0 bases, and 27 bases lay in between. Germline values: CDR1 SGHDN, CDR2 FVKESK. Profiled with immunoSEQ multiplex PCR; TCRdb holds only in-frame clones, not every one. The sample yields over 200,000 clones, around 88% seen once. The sequenced material came from peripheral blood. The gene calls are TRBV14 and TRBJ2-7, with a tentative D call TRBD1 (6 bases). This receptor was taken from a young man with active or convalescent COVID-19. CDR3 region: CASSQNRYPTGARFSYEQYF. The CDR3, as DNA: TGTGCCAGCAGCCAGAACCGTTACCCGACAGGAGCCCGTTTCTCCTACGAGCAGTACTTC.